This is a list of T cell receptor beta chains from one sample in a study of cytomegalovirus exposure and HLA in healthy donors. Measured with immunoSEQ multiplex PCR; TCRdb has only the in-frame clones, and not every one. The sample consists of some 190,000 clones, around 87% of them appearing once. The sample comprised PBMCs. These receptors came from a boy between 2 and 10 years old in good health and CMV-seronegative. CDR3s include the opening cysteine and the closing phenylalanine or tryptophan. D genes are given only for firm matches. Expanded clones get a size class; other rows say once, few or many, or leave the size out.

NA	TRBV10-2	TRBJ1-6	TRBD1	CASREQGAYSPLHF	TGCGCCAGCAGAGAACAGGGGGCCTATTCACCCCTCCACTTT
NA	TRBV28	TRBJ1-5	NA	CASSWVGKGDQPQHF	TGTGCCAGCAGTTGGGTAGGGAAGGGGGATCAGCCCCAGCATTTT
NA	TRBV29-1	TRBJ2-3	TRBD2	CSTRGTSEITDTQYF	TGCAGCACCCGGGGGACTAGCGAGATCACAGATACGCAGTATTTT
NA	TRBV18	TRBJ2-7	TRBD2	CASSPAGLAGGDEQYF	TGTGCCAGCTCACCCGCCGGACTAGCGGGAGGTGACGAGCAGTACTTC
NA	TRBV7-8	TRBJ2-1	NA	CASSSWTPVNSYNEQFF	TGTGCCAGCAGCTCCTGGACTCCAGTAAACTCCTACAATGAGCAGTTCTTC
NA	TRBV15	TRBJ2-3	NA	CATSTGEGGTSTDTQYF	TGTGCCACCAGCACCGGGGAGGGGGGCACTAGCACAGATACGCAGTATTTT
NA	TRBV5-8	TRBJ2-3	TRBD1	CASSPYRDSFTDTQYF	TGTGCCAGCAGCCCCTATCGGGACAGCTTCACAGATACGCAGTATTTT
NA	TRBV6-5	TRBJ1-2	NA	CASSSVSGYTF	TGTGCCAGCAGCAGCGTCTCTGGCTACACCTTC
once	TRBV2	TRBJ1-1	TRBD1	CASRGTGGWYRGAEAFF	TGTGCCAGCAGGGGAACAGGGGGTTGGTACCGGGGGGCTGAAGCTTTCTTT
NA	TRBV28	TRBJ2-7	TRBD1	CATRDRVKSEQYF	TGTGCCACCAGGGACAGGGTCAAGTCTGAGCAGTACTTC
NA	TRBV5-1	TRBJ2-7	NA	CASSLDTLQGSYEQYF	TGCGCCAGCAGCTTGGACACGCTCCAGGGCTCCTACGAGCAGTACTTC
NA	TRBV9	TRBJ2-3	TRBD2	CASSVTGLAGDTQYF	TGTGCCAGCAGCGTAACGGGACTAGCGGGAGATACGCAGTATTTT
NA	TRBV7-6	TRBJ2-3	TRBD2	CASSSTSGRGTDTQYF	TGTGCCAGCAGCTCGACTAGCGGGAGGGGAACAGATACGCAGTATTTT
NA	TRBV29-1	TRBJ2-6	NA	CSARSGANVLTF	TGCAGCGCTCGCTCTGGGGCCAACGTCCTGACTTTC
NA	TRBV25-1	TRBJ2-5	TRBD1	CASSERDRGRETQYF	TGTGCCAGCAGTGAACGGGACAGGGGGCGAGAGACCCAGTACTTC
NA	TRBV7-9	TRBJ1-3	NA	CASSLVLTGVSSGNTIYF	TGTGCCAGCAGCTTAGTCCTGACGGGGGTAAGCTCTGGAAACACCATATATTTT
NA	TRBV5-1	TRBJ2-7	TRBD2	CASSLATWASGRLSSYEQYF	TGCGCCAGCAGCTTGGCCACGTGGGCTAGCGGGAGGCTTAGCTCCTACGAGCAGTACTTC
NA	TRBV28	TRBJ2-7	NA	CASRSRRYEQYF	TGTGCCAGCAGATCTCGGAGGTACGAGCAGTACTTC
NA	TRBV10-1	TRBJ2-1	TRBD2	CASSEWVGLAGCEQFF	TGCGCCAGCAGTGAGTGGGTCGGACTAGCGGGATGTGAGCAGTTCTTC
NA	TRBV7-9	TRBJ1-4	NA	CASSRGGATNEKLFF	TGTGCCAGCAGCCGGGGGGGAGCAACTAATGAAAAACTGTTTTTT
NA	TRBV5-1	TRBJ2-7	TRBD1	CASSPTGPYDQYF	TGCGCCAGCAGCCCGACAGGGCCCTACGACCAGTACTTC
NA	TRBV5-6	TRBJ2-7	TRBD2	CASSPTSGPYEQYF	TGTGCCAGCAGCCCAACTAGCGGCCCCTACGAGCAGTACTTC
NA	TRBV9	TRBJ1-2	TRBD1	CASSGSSGTGAGGYTF	TGTGCCAGCAGCGGGTCCTCAGGGACAGGGGCTGGTGGCTACACCTTC
once	TRBV13	TRBJ2-7	TRBD2	CASSLGGSKIEQYF	TGTGCCAGCAGCTTGGGCGGGAGTAAGATCGAGCAGTACTTC
NA	TRBV6-1	TRBJ1-2	NA	CASSEGLTNYGYTF	TGTGCCAGCAGTGAGGGACTGACTAACTATGGCTACACCTTC
NA	TRBV7-8	TRBJ2-2	NA	CASSPELLLVDTGELFF	TGTGCCAGCAGCCCCGAATTGCTGCTAGTAGACACCGGGGAGCTGTTTTTT
NA	TRBV29-1	TRBJ2-1	NA	CSVDNYNEQFF	TGCAGCGTTGATAATTACAATGAGCAGTTCTTC
NA	TRBV7-9	TRBJ2-2	NA	CASSSRTVGELFF	TGTGCCAGCAGTTCTCGGACAGTCGGGGAGCTGTTTTTT
NA	TRBV6-1	TRBJ1-1	NA	CASSVGVNTEAFF	TGTGCCAGCAGTGTGGGAGTGAACACTGAAGCTTTCTTT
NA	TRBV19	TRBJ2-1	NA	CASKALQGYNEQFF	TGTGCCAGTAAGGCCTTGCAGGGTTACAATGAGCAGTTCTTC
NA	TRBV2	TRBJ1-2	NA	CASSMDSAYYGYTF	TGTGCCAGCAGTATGGACAGCGCGTACTATGGCTACACCTTC
NA	TRBV30	TRBJ1-4	NA	CAWSGGGANEKLFF	TGTGCCTGGAGCGGGGGGGGAGCTAATGAAAAACTGTTTTTT
NA	TRBV30	TRBJ2-3	TRBD1	CAWGVKGTGVLDTQYF	TGTGCCTGGGGGGTTAAAGGGACAGGGGTGTTAGATACGCAGTATTTT
NA	TRBV6-1	TRBJ2-2	NA	CASTMTADTGELFF	TGTGCCAGCACGATGACGGCGGACACCGGGGAGCTGTTTTTT
NA	TRBV9	TRBJ1-2	NA	CASSPRGTDDTF	TGTGCCAGCAGCCCGAGGGGGACCGACGACACCTTC
NA	TRBV15	TRBJ2-7	NA	CATRVGTSITYEQYF	TGTGCCACCAGAGTAGGGACTTCAATTACCTACGAGCAGTACTTC
NA	TRBV5-4	TRBJ2-3	TRBD1	CASSWPQGALSDTQYF	TGTGCCAGCAGCTGGCCCCAGGGGGCGTTGTCAGATACGCAGTATTTT
NA	TRBV28	TRBJ2-5	TRBD1	CASSLRQGKETQYF	TGTGCCAGCAGTCTTAGACAGGGGAAGGAGACCCAGTACTTC
NA	TRBV2	TRBJ1-2	TRBD1	CASSWTGPNYGHTYYTF	TGTGCCAGCAGTTGGACAGGCCCAAACTATGGCCACACCTACTACACCTTC
NA	TRBV18	TRBJ1-5	TRBD1	CASSPAETGTYSNQPQHF	TGTGCCAGCTCACCAGCCGAGACAGGGACTTATAGCAATCAGCCCCAGCATTTT
NA	TRBV5-1	TRBJ1-1	NA	CASSSQSGNTEAFF	TGCGCCAGCAGCTCCCAGTCGGGAAACACTGAAGCTTTCTTT